This TCR beta chain was sequenced during a study of OX40 agonist ivuxolimab in advanced cancers. Study in general: Patients in the trial were receiving intravenous ivuxolimab every 2 weeks, at doses of 0.01 to 10 mg/kg.

V was pared by 3 bases and J by 0 bases, with 16 bases between. CDR1 is SGHDT, CDR2 YYEEEE, per germline. The CDR3 sequence is 17 residues long. Here immunoSEQ multiplex PCR was the method, and the copy in TCRdb shows in-frame clones only, minus some. The repertoire holds tens of thousands of clones, with 85% as singletons. The chain links TRBV5-6 to TRBJ1-5; possible D gene TRBD1, 5 bases. The TCR was taken from an adult with an advanced solid tumor such as melanoma, head and neck, liver or kidney cancer. The source was CD4+ or CD8+ T cells sorted from blood, collected in a trial of the OX40 agonist ivuxolimab. The CDR3 bases are TGTGCCAGCAGCTCCTCGTGGGGGAAGGATAGCAATCAGCCCCAGCATTTT. It codes for CASSSSWGKDSNQPQHF.